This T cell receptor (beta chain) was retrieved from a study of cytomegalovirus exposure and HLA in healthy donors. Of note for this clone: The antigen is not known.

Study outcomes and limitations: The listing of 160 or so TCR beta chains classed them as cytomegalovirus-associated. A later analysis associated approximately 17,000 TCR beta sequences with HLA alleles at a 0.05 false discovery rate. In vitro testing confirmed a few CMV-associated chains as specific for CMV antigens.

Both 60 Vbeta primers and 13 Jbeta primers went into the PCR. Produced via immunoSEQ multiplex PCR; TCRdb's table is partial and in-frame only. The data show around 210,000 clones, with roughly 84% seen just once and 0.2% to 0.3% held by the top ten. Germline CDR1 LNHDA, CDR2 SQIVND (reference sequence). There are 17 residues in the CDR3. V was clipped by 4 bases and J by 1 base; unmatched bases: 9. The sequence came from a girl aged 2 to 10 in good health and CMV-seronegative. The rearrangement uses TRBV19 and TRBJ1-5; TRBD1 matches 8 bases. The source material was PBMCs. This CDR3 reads CASSRTGLRPSNQPQHF. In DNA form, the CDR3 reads TGTGCCAGTAGTAGGACAGGGTTGAGACCAAGCAATCAGCCCCAGCATTTT.